The 20 T cell receptor beta chains below were found in one sample sequenced in a study of human T cells and chemical hapten exposure. Time point denoted: pre-sensitization, week 0. Treatment denoted: therapeutic diphenylcyclopropenone sensitization with weekly scalp DPC. MiXCR, run by TCRdb on the RACE reads, gives a single entry per CDR3 protein. The sample lists over 300,000 distinct CDR3 sequences, roughly 5.3% occurring once. The sequenced sample was whole blood, obtained in connection with sensitization to the hapten diphenylcyclopropenone (DPC). The origin of the receptors is a woman aged 50 to 65 with alopecia areata. Some clones in this sample may be carry-over from other donors' samples.

This clonotype has at least ten counts. This chain links TRBV5-5 with TRBJ2-6, with TRBD1 matching 10 bases. The CDR3 has 19 residues. Germline V gives CDR1 SGHKS, CDR2 YYEKEE (reference sequence). The V gene end was trimmed by 1 base and the J gene end by 1 base; junction bases not matched to a gene: 8. The CDR3: CASSLRETGGDSGANVLTF. The CDR3, as DNA: TGTGCCAGCAGCTTGAGGGAGACAGGGGGCGATTCTGGGGCCAACGTCCTGACTTTC.

This clonotype appeared a few times. V is TRBV13 and J is TRBJ1-1; TRBD1 might be the D (6 bases). The ends were cut back, 5 bases at V and 0 bases at J, with 10 bases in the middle. Germline V gene sequence: CDR1 PRHDT, CDR2 FYEKMQ (reference sequence). This CDR3 spans 14 amino acids. CDR3 residues: CASSKGQMNTEAFF. CDR3 nucleotide sequence: TGTGCCAGCAGCAAAGGACAGATGAACACTGAAGCTTTCTTT.

This chain connects TRBV20-1 to TRBJ1-1; 7 bases line up with TRBD1. From germline, CDR1 is DFQATT and CDR2 SNEGSKA (reference sequence). This CDR3 region has 13 residues. J lost 1 base, V lost 5 bases, and 4 bases had no gene match. CDR3 residues: CSASGQTNTEAFF. The CDR3 DNA sequence: TGCAGTGCTTCGGGACAGACGAACACTGAAGCTTTCTTT.

This clonotype was seen ten or more times. This sequence joins TRBV12-3 or TRBV12-4 and TRBJ2-7; TRBD2 matches 7 bases. The ends lost 4 bases at V and 0 bases at J; junction bases unmatched: 3. CDR3 length: 14 amino acids. This CDR3 is CASSWGGSSYEQYF. The DNA for the CDR3 is TGTGCCAGCAGTTGGGGGGGATCCTCCTACGAGCAGTACTTC.

There are a few counts of this clonotype. The V gene is TRBV20-1, the J gene TRBJ1-5, with a tentative D call TRBD1 (5 bases). This CDR3 contains 17 residues. V was cut by 0 bases and J by 4 bases, with 19 bases left in between. The V gene's germline CDR1 is DFQATT and CDR2 SNEGSKA (reference sequence). The CDR3 reads CSARDGTLGVYNQPQHF. In DNA form, the CDR3 reads TGCAGTGCTAGAGACGGGACTTTGGGGGTATATAATCAGCCCCAGCATTTT.

The CDR3 is CSAREVPGEAEAFF. CDR3 nucleotide sequence: TGCAGTGCTAGAGAGGTGCCGGGGGAGGCTGAAGCTTTCTTT. The chain has TRBV20-1 and TRBJ1-1, with D maybe TRBD1 (5 bases). The CDR3 consists of 14 residues. V lost 0 bases, J lost 6 bases, and 14 bases lay in between. Germline V lookup: CDR1 DFQATT, CDR2 SNEGSKA (reference sequence).

This clonotype was detected many times. The J gene is TRBJ1-1, the V gene TRBV2; maybe TRBD1 (5 bases). This CDR3 is built from 13 residues. Trimming took off 7 bases at V and 1 base at J, with 10 bases between the two ends. Germline V gene sequence: CDR1 SNHLY, CDR2 FYNNEI. As DNA, the CDR3 is TGTGCCAGCACCGTGGGGGAGAACACTGAAGCTTTCTTT. As protein: CASTVGENTEAFF. Full variable domain (rest looked up from reference TRBV2 and TRBJ1-1): EPEVTQTPSHQVTQMGQEVILRCVPISNHLYFYWYRQILGQKVEFLVSFYNNEISEKSEIFDDQFSVERPDGSNFTLKIRSTKLEDSAMYFCASTVGENTEAFFGQGTRLTVV.

There are many counts of this clonotype. The J gene is TRBJ1-6, the V gene TRBV2; 9 nucleotides line up with TRBD1. The CDR3 covers 17 residues. The V segment lost 0 bases and the J segment 7 bases; nucleotides outside the gene matches: 7. Germline loops: CDR1 SNHLY, CDR2 FYNNEI. CDR3 region: CASSEAHWTGDNSPLHF. The DNA for the CDR3 is TGTGCCAGCAGTGAAGCCCACTGGACAGGGGACAATTCACCCCTCCACTTT.

In its sample, this clonotype was seen many times. This chain joins TRBV21-1 and TRBJ2-3. TRBV21-1 is noted as a pseudogene. The CDR3 is 13 residues long. The CDR3 DNA reads TGTGCCAGCAGCAAATGTGGGTCAGATACGCAGTATTTT. Its protein product is CASSKCGSDTQYF.

This clonotype appeared a few times. This chain links TRBV24-1 with TRBJ1-2; 7 nucleotides match TRBD1. CDR3 length equals 14 residues. Germline V gives CDR1 KGHDR, CDR2 SFDVKD. Trimming at V came to 4 bases and at J to 2 bases, leaving 3 bases not matched to a gene. CDR3 sequence (DNA): TGTGCCACCAGTGAGGCGGGACAGAACTATGGCTACACCTTC. Protein product: CATSEAGQNYGYTF.

This clonotype was found many times. V gene TRBV15 combines with J gene TRBJ1-1; 10 nucleotides line up with TRBD1. The CDR3 is 15 residues long. In germline, CDR1 is LNHNV, CDR2 YYDKDF (reference sequence). The J segment lost 7 bases and the V segment lost 0 bases, leaving 5 bases of the junction unmatched. The DNA for the CDR3 is TGTGCCACCAGCAGAGAGTGGGGACAGGGGTTTGAAGCTTTCTTT. This gives the protein CATSREWGQGFEAFF.

The chain employs TRBV12-3 or TRBV12-4 and TRBJ2-2, with D possibly called TRBD1 or TRBD2 (5 bases each). CDR3 length: 17 amino acids. With 5 bases removed from V and 1 base from J, the gap between germline ends came to 17 bases. CDR3 in amino acids: CASSLITGTVNTGELFF. The CDR3, as DNA: TGTGCCAGCAGTCTTATAACCGGGACGGTGAACACCGGGGAGCTGTTTTTT.

This clonotype was recorded a few times. V usage is TRBV12-3 or TRBV12-4 and J usage is TRBJ1-1, with TRBD1 as a possible D gene (6 bases). The CDR3 has 14 amino acids. V gave up 3 bases and J gave up 4 bases, with 12 bases separating them. The CDR3: CASSFTGPGTEAFF. In DNA, the CDR3 is TGTGCCAGCAGTTTCACAGGGCCAGGCACTGAAGCTTTCTTT.

This clonotype came up many times. The V and J genes are TRBV7-3 and TRBJ1-1, with 10 positions matching TRBD1. The CDR3 has 17 residues. Unmatched junction bases numbered 16, after V lost 4 bases and J lost 8 bases. Germline V gene lookup returns CDR1 SGHTA and CDR2 FQGTGA. The CDR3 bases are TGTGCCAGCAGCTCGGAACACCCCTCCGGGACAGGGGTCGAAGCTTTCTTT. Its protein is CASSSEHPSGTGVEAFF.

This clonotype was counted at least ten times. The V gene is TRBV6-1, the J gene TRBJ2-1, with D uncertain. V was trimmed by 7 bases and J by 1 base, leaving 17 bases between them. The CDR3 is 16 residues long. The germline CDR1 and CDR2 sequences are MNHNS and SASEGT. The CDR3 protein is CASIPTGMSSYNEQFF. DNA for the CDR3: TGTGCCAGCATTCCCACGGGTATGAGTTCCTACAATGAGCAGTTCTTC.

The chain carries TRBV6-2 or TRBV6-3 and TRBJ2-5; 7 bases fit TRBD2. Per the germline V gene, CDR1 is MNHEY and CDR2 is SVGEGT. V trimming: 4 bases; J trimming: 3 bases; junction bases outside the gene matches: 8. This CDR3 has 15 residues. The CDR3 spells CASSSPMAGEETQYF. Written as DNA, the CDR3 is TGTGCCAGCAGTTCCCCTATGGCGGGGGAAGAGACCCAGTACTTC.

The V gene is TRBV20-1, the J gene TRBJ2-1, with a possible D match to TRBD2 (6 bases). Germline CDR1 reads DFQATT; CDR2 reads SNEGSKA (reference sequence). The CDR3 spans 17 residues. Trimming pared 6 bases from V and 2 bases from J, leaving 23 bases between. CDR3 sequence: CSAKPIRGESPYNEQFF. The CDR3 nucleotides are TGCAGTGCGAAACCTATCCGCGGGGAGAGCCCCTACAATGAGCAGTTCTTC.

This clonotype was recorded many times. The chain employs TRBV6-2 or TRBV6-3 and TRBJ2-5; D perhaps matches TRBD2 (7 bases). The CDR3 covers 15 residues. V gave up 2 bases and J gave up 1 base, with 11 bases separating them. Germline CDR1 reads MNHEY; CDR2 reads SVGEGT. This chain's CDR3 is CASSYVRGGQETQYF. DNA for the CDR3: TGTGCCAGCAGTTACGTAAGGGGGGGCCAAGAGACCCAGTACTTC.

This clonotype was seen more than once but under ten times. The gene calls are TRBV20-1 and TRBJ2-5; 10 nucleotides line up with TRBD2. Trimming removed 5 bases from V and 6 bases from J; junction bases left unmatched: 9. The CDR3 loop spans 14 amino acids. CDR1 is DFQATT and CDR2 is SNEGSKA in the germline V gene (reference sequence). CDR3 sequence: CSAPSGGTVKTQYF. The CDR3 region has the DNA TGCAGTGCTCCTAGCGGGGGTACCGTGAAGACCCAGTACTTC.

This clonotype was picked up many times. The V and J genes are TRBV20-1 and TRBJ2-7; maybe TRBD2 (6 bases). The germline V gene has CDR1 DFQATT and CDR2 SNEGSKA (reference sequence). Between the trimmed V and J ends, which lost 5 bases and 2 bases, there was a span of 13 bases. The CDR3 sequence is 13 residues long. The CDR3 region is CSAPRDLTYEQYF. Written as DNA, the CDR3 is TGCAGTGCTCCCCGGGACTTAACCTACGAGCAGTACTTC.